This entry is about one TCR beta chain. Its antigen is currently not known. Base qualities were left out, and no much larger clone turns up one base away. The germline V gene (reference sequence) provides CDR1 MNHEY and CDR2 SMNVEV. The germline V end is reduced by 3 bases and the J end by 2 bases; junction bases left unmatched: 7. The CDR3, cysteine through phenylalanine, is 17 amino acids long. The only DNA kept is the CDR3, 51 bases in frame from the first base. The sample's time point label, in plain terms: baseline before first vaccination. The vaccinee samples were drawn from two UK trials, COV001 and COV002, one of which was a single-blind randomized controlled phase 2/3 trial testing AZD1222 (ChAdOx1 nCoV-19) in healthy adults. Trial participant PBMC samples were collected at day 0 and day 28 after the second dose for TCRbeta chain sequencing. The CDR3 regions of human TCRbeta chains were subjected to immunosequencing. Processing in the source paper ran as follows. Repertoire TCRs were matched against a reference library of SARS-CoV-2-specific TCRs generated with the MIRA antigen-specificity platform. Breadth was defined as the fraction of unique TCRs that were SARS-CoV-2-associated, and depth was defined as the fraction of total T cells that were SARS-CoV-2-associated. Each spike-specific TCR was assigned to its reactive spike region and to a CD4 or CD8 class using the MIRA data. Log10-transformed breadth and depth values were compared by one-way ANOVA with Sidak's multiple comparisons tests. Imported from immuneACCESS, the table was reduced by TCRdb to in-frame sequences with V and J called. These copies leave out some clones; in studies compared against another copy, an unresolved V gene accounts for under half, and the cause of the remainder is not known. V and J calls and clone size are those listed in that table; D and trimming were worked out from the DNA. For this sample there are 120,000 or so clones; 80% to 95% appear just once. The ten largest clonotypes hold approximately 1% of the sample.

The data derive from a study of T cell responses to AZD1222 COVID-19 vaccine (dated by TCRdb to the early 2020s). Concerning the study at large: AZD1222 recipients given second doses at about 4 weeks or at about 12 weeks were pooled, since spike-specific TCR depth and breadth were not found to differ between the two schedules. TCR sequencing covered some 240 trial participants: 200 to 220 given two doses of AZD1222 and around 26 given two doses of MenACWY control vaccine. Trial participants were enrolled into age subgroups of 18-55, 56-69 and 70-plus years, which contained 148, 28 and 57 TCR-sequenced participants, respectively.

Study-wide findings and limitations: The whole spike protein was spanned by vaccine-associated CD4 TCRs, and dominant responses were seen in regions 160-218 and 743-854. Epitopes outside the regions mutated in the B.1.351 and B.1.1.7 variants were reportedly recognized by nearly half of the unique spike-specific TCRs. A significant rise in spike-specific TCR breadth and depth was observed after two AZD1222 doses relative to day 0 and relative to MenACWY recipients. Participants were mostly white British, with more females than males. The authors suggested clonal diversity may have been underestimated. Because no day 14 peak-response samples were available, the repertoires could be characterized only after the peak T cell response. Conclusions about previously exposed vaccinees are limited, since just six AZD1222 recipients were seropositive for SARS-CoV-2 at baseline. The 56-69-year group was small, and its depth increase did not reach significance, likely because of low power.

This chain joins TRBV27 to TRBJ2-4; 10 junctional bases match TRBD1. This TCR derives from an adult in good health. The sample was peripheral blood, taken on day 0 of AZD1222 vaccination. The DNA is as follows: TGTGCCAGCAGTTTCCGGGACAGGGGATCATCCAAAAACATTCAGTACTTC. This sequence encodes CASSFRDRGSSKNIQYF.